Below, 19 T cell receptor beta chains from the same sample are listed, as sequenced in a study of Ad26.COV2.S vaccination and SARS-CoV-2 variants. As to treatment: some 20 received Ad26.COV2.S at low or high dose, single or two shots; about 5 received placebo; per-sample allocation not given. It was on day 63 after the first vaccine or placebo injection that samples were taken. The repertoire was sequenced with immunoSEQ multiplex PCR; TCRdb's copy has only in-frame clones and lacks some. Seen here are 350,000 to 400,000 clones, 88% observed once, and the top ten hold more than 3%. Sequencing used peripheral blood, obtained in a trial of Ad26.COV2.S vaccine versus placebo. Every receptor here comes from a person aged 18-60 years who received the Ad26.COV2.S COVID-19 vaccine or a placebo.

V gene TRBV5-1 combines with J gene TRBJ2-3; 8 bases align to TRBD1. V lost 6 bases and J lost 2; bases outside the gene matches: 5. The CDR3 spans 14 residues. Germline values: CDR1 SGHRS, CDR2 YFSETQ. In DNA form, the CDR3 reads TGCGCCAGCAAAAGGACAGGGCTCACAGATACGCAGTATTTT. Translated, it gives CASKRTGLTDTQYF.

The rearrangement joins TRBV5-1 to TRBJ2-7; possibly TRBD1 or TRBD2 for D (6 bases each). Germline V gene data show CDR1 as SGHRS and CDR2 as YFSETQ. This CDR3 spans 13 amino acids. V was shortened by 5 bases and J by 5 bases, with 14 bases between the two germline ends. CDR3 amino acids: CASSGGRPHEQYF. The CDR3 DNA follows: TGCGCCAGCAGTGGGGGGCGCCCTCACGAGCAGTACTTC.

A word on this clone: Different DNA sequences within this sample yield the same CDR3. V gene TRBV3-1 (or the pseudogene TRBV3-2) combines with J gene TRBJ1-1; D is unclear. CDR1 and CDR2 from the germline V gene are LGHDT and YNNKEL (reference sequence). V was trimmed by 0 bases and J by 0 bases, leaving 2 bases between them. The CDR3 extends over 13 amino acids. The CDR3 loop reads CASSQELNTEAFF. Written as DNA, the CDR3 is TGTGCCAGCAGCCAAGAACTGAACACTGAAGCTTTCTTT.

J is TRBJ2-1 and V is TRBV6-1, with TRBD2 matching 8 bases. Per the germline V gene, CDR1 is MNHNS and CDR2 is SASEGT. CDR3 length equals 19 residues. V lost 2 bases to trimming and J lost 4 bases; unmatched junction nucleotides: 16. CDR3 bases: TGTGCCAGCAGTGAACGATCGGATCCCTGGAGCGGGGGATACAATGAGCAGTTCTTC. This sequence encodes CASSERSDPWSGGYNEQFF.

This chain links TRBV12-2 with TRBJ2-5; the table calls TRBD2, which could not be checked here. TRBV12-2 is designated a pseudogene. CDR3 size: 18 residues. CDR3 DNA sequence: TGTGCAAGTCGTTCAATAGCCGGGACTAGCGGGGGACAAGAGACCCAGTACTTC. This sequence encodes CASRSIAGTSGGQETQYF.

This clone was seen just once. The chain is built from TRBV6-2 or TRBV6-3 and TRBJ1-5, with a weak D call TRBD1 (6 bases). The CDR3 covers 14 residues. CDR1 is MNHEY and CDR2 is SVGEGT in the germline V gene. The V end lost 4 bases, the J end lost 6 bases, and 13 bases lay between the germline ends. The CDR3 loop is CASSWAGVGQPQHF. The CDR3, as DNA: TGTGCCAGCAGTTGGGCAGGGGTAGGTCAGCCCCAGCATTTT.

This clone has only one observation. The chain recombines TRBV6-5 with TRBJ1-2, with 10 bases identical to TRBD1. The trim removed 8 bases at V and 4 bases at J, leaving 7 bases unmatched. Germline V lookup: CDR1 MNHEY, CDR2 SVGAGI. The CDR3 runs 14 residues. CDR3 protein: CASSGTGVGYGYTF. The CDR3 region has the DNA TGTGCCAGCTCCGGGACAGGGGTTGGCTATGGCTACACCTTC.

V usage is TRBV18 and J usage is TRBJ1-1; no clear D. Germline V gives CDR1 KGHSH, CDR2 LQKENI. The CDR3 has 13 residues. V gave up 2 bases and J gave up 5 bases, with 9 bases separating them. CDR3 nucleotides: TGTGCCAGCTCACCAATCGAGGGAACTGAAGCTTTCTTT. Amino acids: CASSPIEGTEAFF.

This chain uses TRBV27 with TRBJ1-1; D is ambiguous. The CDR3 loop spans 13 amino acids. From germline, CDR1 is MNHEY and CDR2 SMNVEV (reference sequence). V was cut by 6 bases and J by 1 base, with 9 bases left in between. CDR3 residues: CASSPRENTEAFF. Written as DNA, the CDR3 is TGTGCCAGCAGCCCGAGGGAGAACACTGAAGCTTTCTTT.

The chain uses TRBV5-1 and TRBJ1-2; 10 bases fit TRBD1. The CDR3 is 13 residues long. Germline V lookup: CDR1 SGHRS, CDR2 YFSETQ. After removal of 5 bases from V and 7 bases from J, the junction contained 5 bases not matched to a gene. In DNA form, the CDR3 reads TGCGCCAGCAGAACGACAGGGGGCAGTGGCTACACCTTC. This encodes CASRTTGGSGYTF.

The chain couples TRBV7-2 to TRBJ1-2; D is unclear. Germline V gives CDR1 SGHTA, CDR2 FQGNSA. The CDR3 contains 15 residues. V lost 1 base to trimming and J lost 2 bases, with 11 bases between them. In DNA, the CDR3 is TGTGCCAGCAGCTTAGATTCCTCGGGGAACTATGGCTACACCTTC. The encoded protein is CASSLDSSGNYGYTF.

This clone was recorded only once. The chain couples TRBV19 to TRBJ1-5; perhaps TRBD1 as D (6 bases). The V end lost 6 bases, the J end lost 0 bases, and 12 bases lay between the germline ends. The germline V gene has CDR1 LNHDA and CDR2 SQIVND (reference sequence). The CDR3 loop spans 15 amino acids. CDR3 bases: TGTGCCAGTAGGCCGACAGGAGATAGCAATCAGCCCCAGCATTTT. Translation: CASRPTGDSNQPQHF.

J is TRBJ1-6 and V is TRBV7-9; no clear D. The V gene's germline CDR1 is SEHNR and CDR2 FQNEAQ (reference sequence). V gave up 2 bases and J gave up 9 bases, with 11 bases separating them. This CDR3 spans 14 amino acids. CDR3 in DNA: TGTGCCAGCAGCTTATACCTTTCGGGTTCACCCCTCCACTTT. This translates into CASSLYLSGSPLHF.

V and J are TRBV7-9 and TRBJ2-3, with D maybe TRBD2 (5 bases). V was trimmed by 7 bases and J by 0 bases, leaving 20 bases between them. This CDR3 comprises 17 residues. The V gene's germline CDR1 is SEHNR and CDR2 FQNEAQ (reference sequence). Here the CDR3 reads CASTPPSGIASTDTQYF. CDR3 DNA: TGTGCCAGCACCCCCCCCTCCGGGATTGCTAGCACAGATACGCAGTATTTT. Full variable domain (remainder filled in from reference TRBV7-9 and TRBJ2-3): DTGVSQNPRHKITKRGQNVTFRCDPISEHNRLYWYRQTLGQGPEFLTYFQNEAQLEKSRLLSDRFSAERPKGSFSTLEIQRTEQGDSAMYLCASTPPSGIASTDTQYFGPGTRLTVL.

The CDR3 loop is CASRISGGSGGYTF. DNA for the CDR3: TGTGCCAGCAGGATATCAGGGGGCTCGGGCGGCTACACCTTC. The genes are TRBV27 and TRBJ1-2; 8 nucleotides line up with TRBD1. The CDR3 length is 14 residues. The V gene's germline CDR1 is MNHEY and CDR2 SMNVEV (reference sequence). Trimming took 6 bases from V and 8 from J; bases not matched to a gene: 11.

This rearrangement joins TRBV19 to TRBJ2-1; no clear D gene. V dropped 3 bases and J dropped 5 bases, with 8 bases sitting between them. The CDR3 totals 13 residues. Germline V CDR1 and CDR2: LNHDA, SQIVND (reference sequence). CDR3 nucleotides: TGTGCCAGTAGTATGATGAGAAACAATGAGCAGTTCTTC. This translates into CASSMMRNNEQFF.

The chain uses TRBV19 and TRBJ2-5; no clear D gene. Germline CDR1 LNHDA, CDR2 SQIVND (reference sequence). The V end was cut by 4 bases, the J end by 4 bases, with 19 bases between. The CDR3 runs to 16 residues. The CDR3 nucleotides read TGTGCCAGTAGTAATACCCGGCGGCAGCTAGGAGAGACCCAGTACTTC. Encoded protein: CASSNTRRQLGETQYF.

The table lists this clone with a count of one. The chain couples TRBV4-1 to TRBJ1-2; possibly TRBD1 for D (5 bases). This CDR3 has 15 residues. Germline CDR1 reads MGHRA; CDR2 reads YSYEKL. With 4 bases removed from V and 8 bases from J, the gap between germline ends came to 20 bases. DNA of the CDR3: TGCGCCAGCAGCCCGCCCGGCGCCGGGGGATCCGGCTACACCTTC. Translating it yields CASSPPGAGGSGYTF.

V and J are TRBV7-9 and TRBJ2-5, with a tentative D call TRBD1 (6 bases). Germline-derived CDR1 and CDR2 are SEHNR and FQNEAQ (reference sequence). This CDR3 has 13 residues. V was trimmed by 4 bases and J by 5 bases, leaving 11 bases between them. CDR3 sequence: CASSSTGTETQYF. The CDR3 DNA reads TGTGCCAGCAGCTCAACAGGGACCGAGACCCAGTACTTC.